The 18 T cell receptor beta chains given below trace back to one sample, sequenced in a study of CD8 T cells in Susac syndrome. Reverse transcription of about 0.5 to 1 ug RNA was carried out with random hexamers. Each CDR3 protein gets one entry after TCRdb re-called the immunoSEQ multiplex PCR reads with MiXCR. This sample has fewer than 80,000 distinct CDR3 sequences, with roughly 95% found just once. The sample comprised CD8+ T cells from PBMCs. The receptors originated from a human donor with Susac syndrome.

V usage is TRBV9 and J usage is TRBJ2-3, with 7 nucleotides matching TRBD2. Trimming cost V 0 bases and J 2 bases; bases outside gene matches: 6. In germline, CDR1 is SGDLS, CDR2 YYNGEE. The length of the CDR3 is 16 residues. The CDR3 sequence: CASSVEQRGTTDTQYF. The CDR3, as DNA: TGTGCCAGCAGCGTAGAGCAGCGGGGAACCACAGATACGCAGTATTTT.

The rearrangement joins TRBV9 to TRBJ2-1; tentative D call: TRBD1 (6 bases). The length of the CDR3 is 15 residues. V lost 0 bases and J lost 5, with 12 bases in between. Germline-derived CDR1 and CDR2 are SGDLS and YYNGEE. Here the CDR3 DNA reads TGTGCCAGCAGCGTAGTAGGGGGAAAGGACAATGAGCAGTTCTTC. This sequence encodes CASSVVGGKDNEQFF.

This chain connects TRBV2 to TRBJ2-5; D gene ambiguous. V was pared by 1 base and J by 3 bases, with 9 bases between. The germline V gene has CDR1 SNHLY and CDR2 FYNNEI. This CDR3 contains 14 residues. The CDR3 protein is CASSEGSLKETQYF. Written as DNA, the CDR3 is TGTGCCAGCAGTGAAGGGTCTCTTAAAGAGACCCAGTACTTC.

CDR3 DNA: TGTGCCAGCACCCCTGAGGTGTGGGGGGCGATTGGCACAGATACGCAGTATTTT. Encoded protein: CASTPEVWGAIGTDTQYF. The chain couples TRBV14 to TRBJ2-3, with D possibly called TRBD1 or TRBD2 (6 bases each). CDR3 length equals 18 residues. Germline V gene sequence: CDR1 SGHDN, CDR2 FVKESK. V was clipped by 7 bases and J by 1 base, with 24 bases between them.

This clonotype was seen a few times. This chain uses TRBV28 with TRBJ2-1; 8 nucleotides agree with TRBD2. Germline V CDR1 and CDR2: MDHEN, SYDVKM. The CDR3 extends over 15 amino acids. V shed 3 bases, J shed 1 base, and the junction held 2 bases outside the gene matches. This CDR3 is CASSLSGGSYNEQFF. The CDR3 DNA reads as TGTGCCAGCAGTTTGAGCGGGGGATCCTACAATGAGCAGTTCTTC.

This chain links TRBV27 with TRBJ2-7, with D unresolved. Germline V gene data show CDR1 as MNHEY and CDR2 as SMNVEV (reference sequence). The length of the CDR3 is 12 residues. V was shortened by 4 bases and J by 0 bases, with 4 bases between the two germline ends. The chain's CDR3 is CASSSVSYEQYF. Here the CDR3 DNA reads TGTGCCAGCAGTTCGGTCTCCTACGAGCAGTACTTC.

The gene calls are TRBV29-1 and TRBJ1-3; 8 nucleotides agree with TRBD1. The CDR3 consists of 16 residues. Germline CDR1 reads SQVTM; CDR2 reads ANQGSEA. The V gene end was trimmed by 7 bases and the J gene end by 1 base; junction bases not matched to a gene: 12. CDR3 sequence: CSAIDRGRLSGNTIYF. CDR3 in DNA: TGCAGCGCTATTGACAGGGGCAGACTGTCTGGAAACACCATATATTTT.

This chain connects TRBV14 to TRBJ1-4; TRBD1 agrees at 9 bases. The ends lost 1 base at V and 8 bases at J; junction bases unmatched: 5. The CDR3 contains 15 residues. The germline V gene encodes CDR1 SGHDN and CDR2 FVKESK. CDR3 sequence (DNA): TGTGCCAGCAGCCAAGTGAACAGGGGGCCCGAAAAACTGTTTTTT. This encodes CASSQVNRGPEKLFF.

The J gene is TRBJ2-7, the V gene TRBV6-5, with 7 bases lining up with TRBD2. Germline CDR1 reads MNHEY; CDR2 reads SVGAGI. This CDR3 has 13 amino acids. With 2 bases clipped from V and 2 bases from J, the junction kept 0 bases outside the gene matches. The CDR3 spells CASSYGLAYEQYF. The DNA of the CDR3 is TGTGCCAGCAGTTACGGACTAGCCTACGAGCAGTACTTC.

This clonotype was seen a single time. CDR3 nucleotide sequence: TGCAGCACCCTTTTTTGGATGGACGGTGACTATGGCTACACCTTC. Its protein product is CSTLFWMDGDYGYTF. The chain carries TRBV29-1 and TRBJ1-2; D gene ambiguous. Trimming removed 8 bases from V and 3 bases from J, with 22 bases in between. This CDR3 region has 15 residues. The germline V gene has CDR1 SQVTM and CDR2 ANQGSEA.

In DNA, the CDR3 is TGCGCCAGCAGCTCAGGCGCTGAAGCTTTCTTT. Amino acid sequence: CASSSGAEAFF. The rearrangement uses TRBV5-1 and TRBJ1-1; D is uncertain. CDR3 length equals 11 residues. The V end lost 3 bases, the J end lost 6 bases, and 6 bases lay between the germline ends. Germline V gene lookup returns CDR1 SGHRS and CDR2 YFSETQ.

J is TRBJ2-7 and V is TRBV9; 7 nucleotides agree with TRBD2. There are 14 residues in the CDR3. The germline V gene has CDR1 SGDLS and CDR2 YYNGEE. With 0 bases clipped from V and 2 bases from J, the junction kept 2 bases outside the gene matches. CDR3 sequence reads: CASSVAGGPYEQYF. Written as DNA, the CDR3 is TGTGCCAGCAGCGTAGCGGGGGGACCCTACGAGCAGTACTTC. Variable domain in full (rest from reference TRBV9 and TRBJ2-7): DSGVTQTPKHLITATGQRVTLRCSPRSGDLSVYWYQQSLDQGLQFLIQYYNGEERAKGNILERFSAQQFPDLHSELNLSSLELGDSALYFCASSVAGGPYEQYFGPGTRLTVT.

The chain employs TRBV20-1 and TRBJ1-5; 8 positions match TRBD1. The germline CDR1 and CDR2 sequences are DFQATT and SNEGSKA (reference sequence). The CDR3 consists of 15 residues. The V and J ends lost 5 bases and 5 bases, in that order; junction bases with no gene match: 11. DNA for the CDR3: TGCAGTGCTGGACCCGAGACAGGGGTTTATCAGCCCCAGCATTTT. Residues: CSAGPETGVYQPQHF.

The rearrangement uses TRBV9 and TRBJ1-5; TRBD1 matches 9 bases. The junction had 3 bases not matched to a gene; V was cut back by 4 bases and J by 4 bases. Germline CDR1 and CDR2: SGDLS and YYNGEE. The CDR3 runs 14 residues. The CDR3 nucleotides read TGTGCCAGCAGCCCGGACAGGGGAAATCAGCCCCAGCATTTT. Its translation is CASSPDRGNQPQHF.

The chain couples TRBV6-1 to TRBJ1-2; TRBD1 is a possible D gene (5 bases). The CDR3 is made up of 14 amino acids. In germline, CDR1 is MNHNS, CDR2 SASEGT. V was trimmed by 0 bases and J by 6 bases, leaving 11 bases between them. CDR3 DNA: TGTGCCAGCAGTGAAGCCGCGGGGGGAGATGGCTACACCTTC. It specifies CASSEAAGGDGYTF.

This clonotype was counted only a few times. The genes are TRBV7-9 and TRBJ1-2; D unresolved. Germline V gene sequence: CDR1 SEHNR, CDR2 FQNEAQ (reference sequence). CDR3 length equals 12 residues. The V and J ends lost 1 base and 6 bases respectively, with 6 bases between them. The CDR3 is CASSLGGNGYTF. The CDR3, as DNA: TGTGCCAGCAGCTTAGGAGGGAATGGCTACACCTTC. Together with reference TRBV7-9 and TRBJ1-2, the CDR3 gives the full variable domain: DTGVSQNPRHKITKRGQNVTFRCDPISEHNRLYWYRQTLGQGPEFLTYFQNEAQLEKSRLLSDRFSAERPKGSFSTLEIQRTEQGDSAMYLCASSLGGNGYTFGSGTRLTVV.

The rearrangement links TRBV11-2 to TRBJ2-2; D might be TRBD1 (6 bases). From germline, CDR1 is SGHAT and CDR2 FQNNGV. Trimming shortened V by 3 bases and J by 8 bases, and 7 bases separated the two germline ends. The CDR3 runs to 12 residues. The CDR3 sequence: CASSFTGGELFF. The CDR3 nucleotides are TGTGCCAGCAGCTTTACAGGGGGGGAGCTGTTTTTT.

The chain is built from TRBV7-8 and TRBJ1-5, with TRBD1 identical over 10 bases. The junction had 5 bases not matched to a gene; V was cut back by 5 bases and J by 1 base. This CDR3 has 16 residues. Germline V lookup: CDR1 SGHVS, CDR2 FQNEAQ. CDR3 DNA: TGTGCCAGCAGCCTAGACAGGGGGCAGAGCAATCAGCCCCAGCATTTT. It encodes CASSLDRGQSNQPQHF.